A selection of T cell receptor beta chains follows, all from one sample in a study of vaccination and CD4 T cells after COVID-19. Antigens for these TCRs are unknown. TCRdb independently ran MiXCR on the PCR reads; one entry per CDR3 protein. The sample lists 8,000 to 10,000 distinct CDR3 sequences; 65% to 70% were seen once. Sequences were derived from CD4+ T cells from blood, cultured in vitro, sampled before SARS-CoV-2 vaccination. These receptor sequences come from a human donor who had recovered from COVID-19. CDR3s include the opening cysteine and the closing phenylalanine or tryptophan. D genes are given only for firm matches. Clone size is stated in some rows and not others, as once, few, many or a class when expanded.

cdr3_aa: CASRSGQGYSPLHF; cdr3_nt: TGTGCCAGCAGGTCAGGACAGGGCTATTCACCCCTCCACTTT; j_call: TRBJ1-6; d_call: TRBD1; clone_size: -; v_call: TRBV28
cdr3_aa: CASSELFGGTQYF; cdr3_nt: TGTGCCAGCAGTGAACTCTTTGGCGGGACCCAGTACTTC; j_call: TRBJ2-5; d_call: -; clone_size: -; v_call: TRBV2
cdr3_aa: CSASFRSDTQYF; cdr3_nt: TGCAGTGCTAGCTTTCGTTCAGATACGCAGTATTTT; j_call: TRBJ2-3; d_call: -; clone_size: -; v_call: TRBV20-1
cdr3_aa: CASSSPRNVDSPLHF; cdr3_nt: TGTGCCAGCAGCTCCCCCCGGAATGTGGATTCACCCCTCCACTTT; j_call: TRBJ1-6; d_call: -; clone_size: few; v_call: TRBV7-2
cdr3_aa: CASSERQVYQPQHF; cdr3_nt: TGTGCCAGTAGTGAACGACAGGTTTATCAGCCCCAGCATTTT; j_call: TRBJ1-5; d_call: -; clone_size: -; v_call: TRBV19
cdr3_aa: CAWSAQGQGANYGYTF; cdr3_nt: TGTGCCTGGAGTGCACAGGGACAGGGGGCAAACTATGGCTACACCTTC; j_call: TRBJ1-2; d_call: TRBD1; clone_size: once; v_call: TRBV30
cdr3_aa: CASRDRASGANVLTF; cdr3_nt: TGTGCCAGTAGAGACAGGGCGTCCGGGGCCAACGTCCTGACTTTC; j_call: TRBJ2-6; d_call: TRBD1; clone_size: -; v_call: TRBV19
cdr3_aa: CASSYGLANTGELFF; cdr3_nt: TGTGCCAGCAGTTACGGACTAGCTAACACCGGGGAGCTGTTTTTT; j_call: TRBJ2-2; d_call: TRBD2; clone_size: -; v_call: TRBV28
cdr3_aa: CASSLRLAVDTQYF; cdr3_nt: TGTGCCAGCAGCCTAAGACTAGCGGTGGATACGCAGTATTTT; j_call: TRBJ2-3; d_call: TRBD2; clone_size: -; v_call: TRBV7-2
cdr3_aa: CASSLSSQRNTGELFF; cdr3_nt: TGTGCCAGCAGCTTATCTTCCCAGCGGAACACCGGGGAGCTGTTTTTT; j_call: TRBJ2-2; d_call: -; clone_size: -; v_call: TRBV7-6
cdr3_aa: CASRALLGAQETQYF; cdr3_nt: TGTGCCAGTAGGGCCTTACTGGGGGCTCAGGAGACCCAGTACTTC; j_call: TRBJ2-5; d_call: -; clone_size: -; v_call: TRBV19
cdr3_aa: CSARRRGDHSGNTIYF; cdr3_nt: TGCAGTGCTAGGCGCAGGGGAGACCACTCTGGAAACACCATATATTTT; j_call: TRBJ1-3; d_call: -; clone_size: once; v_call: TRBV20-1
cdr3_aa: CATSDGNQPQHF; cdr3_nt: TGTGCCACCAGTGATGGTAATCAGCCCCAGCATTTT; j_call: TRBJ1-5; d_call: -; clone_size: -; v_call: TRBV24-1
cdr3_aa: CASSLDRGYNQPQHF; cdr3_nt: TGTGCCAGCAGCTTAGACAGGGGCTACAATCAGCCCCAGCATTTT; j_call: TRBJ1-5; d_call: TRBD1; clone_size: -; v_call: TRBV7-8